The next 9 T cell receptor beta chains were all read from a single sample in a study of T cell responses to AZD1222 COVID-19 vaccine. Data came from immunoSEQ multiplex PCR; TCRdb stores just in-frame clones and leaves some out. This sample has roughly 77,000 clones; roughly 90% occur once, and the top ten carry roughly 4.8%. Source: peripheral blood, taken 28 days after the second AZD1222 dose. The receptors were gathered from an adult who received the AZD1222 COVID-19 vaccine.

The rearrangement links TRBV2 to TRBJ2-7; weak D call: TRBD2 (6 bases). From germline, CDR1 is SNHLY and CDR2 FYNNEI. Trimming removed 1 base at V and 1 base at J, with 8 bases between. CDR3 length: 14 residues. CDR3 coding DNA: TGTGCCAGCAGTGAAGGGGGGGAGTCCTACGAGCAGTACTTC. Protein sequence: CASSEGGESYEQYF. Full variable domain (missing parts from reference TRBV2 and TRBJ2-7): EPEVTQTPSHQVTQMGQEVILRCVPISNHLYFYWYRQILGQKVEFLVSFYNNEISEKSEIFDDQFSVERPDGSNFTLKIRSTKLEDSAMYFCASSEGGESYEQYFGPGTRLTVT.

The chain couples TRBV2 to TRBJ2-2; D is unresolved. This CDR3 has 13 residues. The V end was cut by 6 bases, the J end by 4 bases, with 9 bases between. Germline CDR1 and CDR2: SNHLY and FYNNEI. This CDR3 reads CASRDKPTGELFF. The CDR3 DNA reads TGTGCCAGCAGGGATAAACCCACCGGGGAGCTGTTTTTT.

Comment on this clone: Mismatch with germline at one junction end may stem from a read error. The chain employs TRBV18 and TRBJ1-2, with D maybe TRBD1 (5 bases). The CDR3 totals 14 residues. In germline, CDR1 is KGHSH, CDR2 LQKENI. For the CDR3, the DNA is TGTGCCAGCCCACCTTACAGGATAGAGGATGGCTACACCTTC. This gives the protein CASPPYRIEDGYTF.

The V gene is TRBV14, the J gene TRBJ1-2; D unclear. The V end lost 1 base, the J end lost 1 base, and 13 bases lay between the germline ends. Germline CDR1 and CDR2: SGHDN and FVKESK. The CDR3 length is 16 residues. CDR3 sequence (DNA): TGTGCCAGCAGCCAAGTTTCTAGACACCTTAACTATGGCTACACCTTC. It encodes CASSQVSRHLNYGYTF.

This clone appeared a single time. This chain connects TRBV20-1 to TRBJ2-3; 8 nucleotides match TRBD2. This CDR3 is built from 14 residues. Losses at the gene ends were 6 bases for V and 2 bases for J; bases not matched to a gene: 7. Per germline, CDR1 DFQATT and CDR2 SNEGSKA (reference sequence). CDR3 loop: CSASSGTLTDTQYF. The CDR3 nucleotides are TGCAGTGCCAGTAGCGGGACCCTCACAGATACGCAGTATTTT.

This sequence joins TRBV7-3 and TRBJ2-6; the D is unclear. Germline V gene sequence: CDR1 SGHTA, CDR2 FQGTGA. There are 14 residues in the CDR3. Trimming cost V 5 bases and J 3 bases, with 8 bases left between them. CDR3 coding DNA: TGTGCCAGCAGCCCCCGCGTTGGGGCCAACGTCCTGACTTTC. It specifies CASSPRVGANVLTF.

The chain couples TRBV9 to TRBJ1-1, with a tentative D call TRBD1 (5 bases). Per germline, CDR1 SGDLS and CDR2 YYNGEE. Trimming removed 3 bases from V and 4 bases from J, with 16 bases in between. The CDR3 spans 15 residues. The DNA of the CDR3 is TGTGCCAGCAGCGGGACCGGGGCGGAAGGCACTGAAGCTTTCTTT. Translated: CASSGTGAEGTEAFF. Drawing the rest from reference TRBV9 and TRBJ1-1, the complete variable domain is DSGVTQTPKHLITATGQRVTLRCSPRSGDLSVYWYQQSLDQGLQFLIQYYNGEERAKGNILERFSAQQFPDLHSELNLSSLELGDSALYFCASSGTGAEGTEAFFGQGTRLTVV.

The chain couples TRBV3-1 (or the pseudogene TRBV3-2) to TRBJ1-2; 10 bases line up with TRBD1. V lost 5 bases to trimming and J lost 7 bases; unmatched junction nucleotides: 10. CDR3 length: 15 residues. Per germline, CDR1 LGHDT and CDR2 YNNKEL (reference sequence). The DNA for the CDR3 is TGTGCCAGCAGCGCCAGGGACAGGGGAGACCCTGGCTACACCTTC. Amino acid sequence: CASSARDRGDPGYTF.

This chain links TRBV3-1 (or the pseudogene TRBV3-2) with TRBJ2-1; 7 nucleotides match TRBD2. V gave up 4 bases and J gave up 8 bases; unmatched junction bases: 11. Germline V gives CDR1 LGHDT, CDR2 YNNKEL (reference sequence). This CDR3 region has 15 residues. This CDR3 reads CASSPLRARGDEQFF. The CDR3 coding sequence is TGTGCCAGCAGCCCGCTCCGCGCCCGGGGGGATGAGCAGTTCTTC.